Listed below are T cell receptor beta chains from one sample, sequenced in a study of T cell responses to AZD1222 COVID-19 vaccine. Method: immunoSEQ multiplex PCR; TCRdb's copy keeps in-frame clones and lacks some. The table shows approximately 140,000 clones, with around 90% occurring only once. Sequencing used peripheral blood, obtained on day 0 of AZD1222 vaccination. These receptors all come from an adult in good health. The CDR3 runs from the conserved cysteine through the conserved F or W. The D gene is left open where the match is weak. The size of a clone is reported for some rows only, either as once, few or many, or as a class for expanded clones.

clone_size	v_call	d_call	j_call	cdr3_nt	cdr3_aa
.	TRBV5-4	.	TRBJ2-7	TGTGCCAGCAGCTTGGGGGGACTCTGGGAGCAGTACTTC	CASSLGGLWEQYF
.	TRBV7-2	TRBD1	TRBJ1-6	TGTGCCAGCAGCTTTAGGGACAGAGTTTCACCCCTCCACTTT	CASSFRDRVSPLHF
.	TRBV7-9	.	TRBJ1-4	TGTGCCAGCAGCCTCCTTTCCGGCACAACTAATGAAAAACTGTTTTTT	CASSLLSGTTNEKLFF
.	TRBV9	.	TRBJ2-3	TGTGCCAGCAGCGTTGGAGGGGGTTTTGATACGCAGTATTTT	CASSVGGGFDTQYF
.	TRBV6-5	.	TRBJ2-1	TGTGCCAGCAGTCTTTATCCAGGGGGGAATGAGCAGTTCTTC	CASSLYPGGNEQFF
once	TRBV5-6	.	TRBJ1-1	TGTGCCAGCAGCTTGGAGGTGGGAGTCGGCACTGAAGCTTTCTTT	CASSLEVGVGTEAFF
once	TRBV14	.	TRBJ2-3	TGTGCCAGCAGCCATCGAGATACGCAGTATTTT	CASSHRDTQYF
.	TRBV11-3	.	TRBJ1-5	TGTGCCAGCAGCTTAGCATTCCATCAGCCCCAGCATTTT	CASSLAFHQPQHF
.	TRBV27	TRBD1	TRBJ1-4	TGTGCCAGCAGTTTATCCCCCTGGACAGGGGAAAATGAAAAACTGTTTTTT	CASSLSPWTGENEKLFF
.	TRBV5-1	.	TRBJ1-2	TGCGCCAGCAGCATGGACGGAGATTTAAACTATGGCTACACCTTC	CASSMDGDLNYGYTF
.	TRBV10-2	.	TRBJ1-1	TGCGCCAGCAGTGATACAGTACCGGGGCCACGGAGGGAAGCTTTCTTT	CASSDTVPGPRREAFF
.	TRBV19	TRBD1	TRBJ1-3	TGTGCCAGTGGATATATCAGGGGGCGTGGAAACACCATATATTTT	CASGYIRGRGNTIYF
.	TRBV19	TRBD1	TRBJ1-2	TGTGCCAGTAGTATAGATGCCCAGGGGGCGCGTGGCTACACCTTC	CASSIDAQGARGYTF
.	TRBV5-1	TRBD2	TRBJ2-2	TGCGCCAGCAGCCGCAGGACTAGCGGGGCGAACACCGGGGAGCTGTTTTTT	CASSRRTSGANTGELFF
.	TRBV5-4	.	TRBJ1-1	TGTGCCAGCAGCTCCTGGACGGAGAACACTGAAGCTTTCTTT	CASSSWTENTEAFF
.	TRBV19	.	TRBJ1-5	TGTGCCAGTAGTCCCTACGAGGGAAACCAGCCCCAGCATTTT	CASSPYEGNQPQHF
once	TRBV7-8	TRBD1	TRBJ1-3	TGTGCCAGCCATGCAGCTTACGGGGGAGACAGGGCCAGCTCTGGAAACACCATATATTTT	CASHAAYGGDRASSGNTIYF
.	TRBV27	TRBD2	TRBJ2-7	TGTGCCAGCTCGGGACTAGCGGGACCCTACGAGCAGTACTTC	CASSGLAGPYEQYF
.	TRBV7-3	TRBD1	TRBJ1-2	TGTGCCAGCAGCTTAGGGGACAGGGGGCAAGGTGGCTACACCTTC	CASSLGDRGQGGYTF
few	TRBV7-3	TRBD2	TRBJ2-1	TGTGCCAGCAGCGCTCGATCGGGACTAGCGAGTAACTACAATGAGCAGTTCTTC	CASSARSGLASNYNEQFF
.	TRBV28	TRBD1	TRBJ1-5	TGTGCCAGCAGTTTTCTGGGGACAGCCCAGCCCCAGCATTTT	CASSFLGTAQPQHF
.	TRBV24-1	.	TRBJ1-2	TGTGCCACCAGTGCGCGGGGGCGCGACTATGGCTACACCTTC	CATSARGRDYGYTF
.	TRBV30	.	TRBJ1-6	TGTGCCTGGAAAGGACCTAACAGATTTAGTAATTCACCCCTCCACTTT	CAWKGPNRFSNSPLHF
once	TRBV5-6	.	TRBJ2-5	TGTGCCAGCAGCGGAGGACCCCGGAGAGGCCAAGAGACCCAGTACTTC	CASSGGPRRGQETQYF
.	TRBV3-1/TRBV3-2	.	TRBJ1-3	TGTGCCAGCAGCCAACAGGCCCTCTCTGGAAACACCATATATTTT	CASSQQALSGNTIYF
.	TRBV27	.	TRBJ2-2	TGTGCCAGCACGGAGCGCACGAACACCGGGGAGCTGTTTTTT	CASTERTNTGELFF
.	TRBV11-2	TRBD1	TRBJ1-5	TGTGCCAGCAGCCCCGGGACAGCTTTAATTAGCAATCAGCCCCAGCATTTT	CASSPGTALISNQPQHF
.	TRBV19	TRBD2	TRBJ2-2	TGTGCCAGTAGTCCTACCGTGACTAGCGGGATCACCGGGGAGCTGTTTTTT	CASSPTVTSGITGELFF
.	TRBV21-1	.	TRBJ1-2	TGTGCCAGCAGCAAAGAAAGTAAGTGCGCAGGGGGCCCTGCCTATGGCTACACCTTC	CASSKESKCAGGPAYGYTF
.	TRBV5-5	.	TRBJ1-3	TGTGCCAGCAGCGGGGGAACGGCACTCTCTGGAAACACCATATATTTT	CASSGGTALSGNTIYF
.	TRBV5-1	.	TRBJ2-3	TGCGCCAGCAGCTTGGGGGACTACAGGGGAATCGATACGCAGTATTTT	CASSLGDYRGIDTQYF
.	TRBV19	.	TRBJ1-5	TGTGCCAGTAGCCAGATCCGGGCTCAGGGTAGCAATCAGCCCCAGCATTTT	CASSQIRAQGSNQPQHF
once	TRBV4-2	.	TRBJ2-1	TGTGCCAGCAGTCGAATTGGACGGGGAGGCTCCTACAATGAGCAGTTCTTC	CASSRIGRGGSYNEQFF
.	TRBV5-1	.	TRBJ2-1	TGCGCCAGCAGCTGGGATGGCCGAACCAACAATGAGCAGTTCTTC	CASSWDGRTNNEQFF
.	TRBV15	TRBD1	TRBJ1-4	TGTGCCACCAGCAGACCGTACGGACAGGGGGCTTCTGAAAAACTGTTTTTT	CATSRPYGQGASEKLFF
.	TRBV7-9	TRBD1	TRBJ1-2	TGTGCCAGCAGCTTAGCTGTCTCAGGGGGCGCTGGAAACTATGGCTACACCTTC	CASSLAVSGGAGNYGYTF
.	TRBV7-2	.	TRBJ1-3	TGTGCCAGCAGCTTAGGAGTCTGGGGAAACACCATATATTTT	CASSLGVWGNTIYF
.	TRBV3-1/TRBV3-2	TRBD2	TRBJ2-3	TGTGCCAGCAGCCCACTGGCTAGCGGGAGCACAGATACGCAGTATTTT	CASSPLASGSTDTQYF
once	TRBV19	TRBD2	TRBJ2-3	TGTGCCAGCGAGGCTAGCGGGGAACCCACAGATACGCAGTATTTT	CASEASGEPTDTQYF
once	TRBV12-3/TRBV12-4	.	TRBJ1-4	TGTGCCAGCACGCGGGTGTTTGGGGAAAAACTGTTTTTT	CASTRVFGEKLFF
.	TRBV6-5	.	TRBJ1-4	TGTGCCAGCAGCCTTCGAGGGGAAAAACTGTTTTTT	CASSLRGEKLFF
.	TRBV12-3/TRBV12-4	.	TRBJ2-3	TGTGCCAGCAGTCCACGGGTGGGAGATACGCAGTATTTT	CASSPRVGDTQYF
.	TRBV5-6	TRBD1	TRBJ2-3	TGTGCCAGCAGCTTGGTTTGGGACAGGAGCACAGATACGCAGTATTTT	CASSLVWDRSTDTQYF
.	TRBV19	.	TRBJ1-5	TGTGCCAGTAGTATACAAGCGGACTCCAATCAGCCCCAGCATTTT	CASSIQADSNQPQHF
many	TRBV6-2/TRBV6-3	.	TRBJ2-5	TGTGCCAGCAGTTACTCGACGTCCGGAGGGGAGACCCAGTACTTC	CASSYSTSGGETQYF
.	TRBV25-1	.	TRBJ1-2	TGTGCCAGCAGCGCGGGGGGCTTTGGCTACACCTTC	CASSAGGFGYTF
.	TRBV12-3/TRBV12-4	.	TRBJ1-1	TGTGCCAGCAGCCCCGGGGGGTACACTGAAGCTTTCTTT	CASSPGGYTEAFF
.	TRBV19	.	TRBJ1-2	TGTGCCAGTAGTATTAGAAAGGAAGGCTACACCTTC	CASSIRKEGYTF
.	TRBV6-1	TRBD2	TRBJ2-1	TGTGCCAGCAGTGGGTATAGCGGGAGTCGCTCCTACAATGAGCAGTTCTTC	CASSGYSGSRSYNEQFF
.	TRBV10-3	.	TRBJ1-1	TGTGCCATCAGTGACCGAGGGGGACCCGTGAACACTGAAGCTTTCTTT	CAISDRGGPVNTEAFF
.	TRBV9	.	TRBJ1-1	TGTGCCAGCAGCGTAGTAGCGACAGAAAACACTGAAGCTTTCTTT	CASSVVATENTEAFF
.	TRBV7-7	TRBD2	TRBJ2-1	TGTGCTAGCAGCTTGGGGGGGGATGAGCAGTTCTTC	CASSLGGDEQFF
.	TRBV19	.	TRBJ1-5	TGTGCCAGTAGTGGGGGACGGTGGGATCAGCCCCAGCATTTT	CASSGGRWDQPQHF
once	TRBV5-5	TRBD1	TRBJ1-1	TGTGCCAGCAGCTACACAGGGGGCTTGACGTCGGCTTTCTTT	CASSYTGGLTSAFF
.	TRBV27	.	TRBJ1-6	TGTGCCAGCAGTTTAAGGGGTGCAGGGCAAGCTAGGGCACCCCTCCACTTT	CASSLRGAGQARAPLHF